Included here is one T cell receptor (beta chain) sequence, with context. This specimen belongs to a study of shared T cell receptors in the human thymus. Assay used: immunoSEQ multiplex PCR; TCRdb lists only in-frame clones, some missing. The profile shows around 65,000 clones, nearly 95% of them singletons. Trimming stripped 2 bases from V and 6 bases from J, with 14 bases between. This CDR3 spans 15 amino acids. CDR1 is SGHTA and CDR2 is FQGNSA in the germline V gene. The sequencing sample was made of thymocytes. V usage is TRBV7-2 and J usage is TRBJ1-5; a weak D match, TRBD1 (6 bases). The clonotype was recovered from a human donor. The CDR3 DNA reads TGTGCCAGCAGCTTATACGGGGGCCCCGGTCAGCCCCAGCATTTT. This encodes CASSLYGGPGQPQHF.